Below are 16 T cell receptor beta chains sequenced from a single sample in a study of blood T cell repertoires in COVID-19. Profiled with immunoSEQ multiplex PCR; TCRdb holds only in-frame clones, not every one. The sample comprises about 170,000 clones, roughly 85% of which are singletons, and 10% to 13% rests with the top ten. Source material: peripheral blood. The receptors here all came from a woman aged 80 or over with active or convalescent COVID-19.

Details on this clone: Other DNA sequences in this sample translate to the same CDR3. This chain connects TRBV5-1 to TRBJ2-7, with 7 bases that match TRBD1. CDR1 is SGHRS and CDR2 is YFSETQ in the germline V gene. Trimming removed 3 bases from V and 1 base from J; junction bases left unmatched: 4. This CDR3 has 14 amino acids. CDR3 sequence reads: CASSWGTDSYEQYF. The CDR3, as DNA: TGCGCCAGCAGCTGGGGGACAGATTCCTACGAGCAGTACTTC.

The rearrangement links TRBV11-2 to TRBJ2-1; possible D gene TRBD2, 5 bases. The CDR3 is 14 residues long. CDR1 and CDR2 from the germline V gene are SGHAT and FQNNGV. The ends were cut back, 2 bases at V and 3 bases at J, with 8 bases in the middle. The CDR3 region has the DNA TGTGCCAGCAGCTTACTTGACTACTACAATGAGCAGTTCTTC. This sequence encodes CASSLLDYYNEQFF.

The chain carries TRBV9 and TRBJ1-4, with D maybe TRBD1 (6 bases). This CDR3 spans 16 amino acids. V was pared by 3 bases and J by 3 bases, with 15 bases between. Germline lookup yields CDR1 SGDLS and CDR2 YYNGEE. As DNA, the CDR3 is TGTGCCAGCAGCGCACCCGCAGGGGACGCTAATGAAAAACTGTTTTTT. It encodes CASSAPAGDANEKLFF.

This clone turned up a few times. The chain uses TRBV27 and TRBJ1-3; a weak D match, TRBD1 (5 bases). CDR3 length equals 16 residues. Looked up from germline, CDR1 is MNHEY and CDR2 is SMNVEV (reference sequence). V lost 2 bases to trimming and J lost 0 bases, with 11 bases between them. The DNA for the CDR3 is TGTGCCAGCAGTTTAAGACAGCCCAGCTCTGGAAACACCATATATTTT. Its translation: CASSLRQPSSGNTIYF.

This clone showed up just once. The V call is TRBV7-3, the J call TRBJ2-3; D is perhaps TRBD2 (6 bases). V shed 2 bases and J shed 0 bases, with 9 bases lying between them. The CDR3 has 15 residues. Germline V gene data show CDR1 as SGHTA and CDR2 as FQGTGA. The CDR3: CASSLAGTSTDTQYF. The CDR3 DNA reads TGTGCCAGCAGCTTAGCCGGGACTAGCACAGATACGCAGTATTTT.

The rearrangement links TRBV5-1 to TRBJ2-3; D is possibly TRBD2 (5 bases). Trimming pared 0 bases from V and 2 bases from J, leaving 13 bases between. Germline loops: CDR1 SGHRS, CDR2 YFSETQ. The CDR3 loop spans 16 amino acids. The CDR3 sequence: CASSLGLNSDTDTQYF. CDR3 sequence (DNA): TGCGCCAGCAGCTTGGGACTAAACTCCGACACAGATACGCAGTATTTT.

The V gene is TRBV19, the J gene TRBJ2-2, with TRBD1 matching over 10 bases. Germline V lookup: CDR1 LNHDA, CDR2 SQIVND (reference sequence). The V gene end was trimmed by 5 bases and the J gene end by 7 bases; junction bases not matched to a gene: 7. The CDR3 covers 15 residues. In nucleotides, the CDR3 is TGTGCCAGTAGTCCAAAGACAGGGGGCATCGGGGAGCTGTTTTTT. It yields the protein CASSPKTGGIGELFF.

This chain connects TRBV9 to TRBJ2-5; TRBD1 agrees at 8 bases. Trimming removed 4 bases from V and 1 base from J; junction bases left unmatched: 9. The V gene's germline CDR1 is SGDLS and CDR2 YYNGEE. The CDR3 spans 16 residues. This CDR3 is CASSPPDRAGQETQYF. The DNA for the CDR3 is TGTGCCAGCAGCCCCCCGGACAGGGCCGGCCAAGAGACCCAGTACTTC.

The rearrangement links TRBV5-4 to TRBJ1-1; 8 positions agree with TRBD1. This CDR3 region has 15 residues. The V gene's germline CDR1 is SGHNT and CDR2 YYREEE (reference sequence). J was trimmed by 4 bases and V by 5 bases; bases with no gene match: 10. The CDR3 DNA sequence: TGTGCCAGCAGAGGTCAGGGGGCAGCGTTCACTGAAGCTTTCTTT. Residues: CASRGQGAAFTEAFF.

The chain carries TRBV3-1 (or the pseudogene TRBV3-2) and TRBJ2-5; TRBD2 aligns across 7 bases. This CDR3 contains 15 residues. Trimming cost V 1 base and J 3 bases; bases outside gene matches: 5. Germline CDR1 LGHDT, CDR2 YNNKEL (reference sequence). The CDR3 DNA reads TGTGCCAGCAGCCAAGCCTTCGCGGGAGAAGAGACCCAGTACTTC. Translated: CASSQAFAGEETQYF.

The chain has TRBV6-1 and TRBJ2-3; D is undetermined. There are 16 residues in the CDR3. Germline lookup yields CDR1 MNHNS and CDR2 SASEGT. Trimming pared 3 bases from V and 0 bases from J, leaving 13 bases between. The CDR3 DNA reads TGTGCCAGCAGTGATAGGTTTGAGCGCAGCACAGATACGCAGTATTTT. This codes for CASSDRFERSTDTQYF.

V and J are TRBV10-3 and TRBJ1-5, with 7 bases matching TRBD1. Germline-derived CDR1 and CDR2 are ENHRY and SYGVKD. Trimming took 2 bases from V and 3 from J; bases not matched to a gene: 7. This CDR3 region has 16 residues. CDR3 sequence: CAISEGKQGSNQPQHF. DNA of the CDR3: TGTGCCATCAGTGAGGGGAAACAGGGGTCCAATCAGCCCCAGCATTTT.

The J gene is TRBJ2-7, the V gene TRBV15; TRBD1 aligns across 7 bases. Trimming cost V 4 bases and J 3 bases; bases outside gene matches: 9. Germline lookup yields CDR1 LNHNV and CDR2 YYDKDF (reference sequence). CDR3 length equals 15 residues. CDR3: CATSKPSTGNYEQYF. In DNA, the CDR3 is TGTGCCACCAGCAAGCCCTCGACAGGGAACTACGAGCAGTACTTC.

The chain has TRBV27 and TRBJ2-7, with D possibly being TRBD2 (5 bases). Trimming left V 6 bases short and J 1 base short, with 10 bases between. The germline gives CDR1 MNHEY, CDR2 SMNVEV (reference sequence). The CDR3 has 13 residues. CDR3 DNA: TGTGCCAGCAGAGGACTCGATTCCTACGAGCAGTACTTC. Amino acids: CASRGLDSYEQYF.

This rearrangement joins TRBV7-8 to TRBJ1-4, with D possibly being TRBD1 (6 bases). This CDR3 region has 17 residues. Trimming cost V 1 base and J 5 bases, with 17 bases left between them. CDR1 and CDR2 (germline): SGHVS, FQNEAQ. CDR3 coding DNA: TGTGCCAGCAGCTTAGGTGGCCTAGGGGGAAGGAATGAAAAACTGTTTTTT. This codes for CASSLGGLGGRNEKLFF.

The chain couples TRBV19 to TRBJ2-1; TRBD1 agrees at 8 bases. The CDR3 extends over 14 amino acids. CDR1 and CDR2 (germline): LNHDA, SQIVND (reference sequence). The trim removed 7 bases at V and 7 bases at J, leaving 9 bases unmatched. CDR3 in DNA: TGTGCCAGTAATAACAACAGGGGGAATAATGAGCAGTTCTTC. The encoded protein is CASNNNRGNNEQFF.